The 9 T cell receptor beta chains below all came from one sample that was sequenced in a study of shared clonotypes between healthy human individuals. Naive CD8 cells lacked CD45RO, underwent positive selection for CCR7 and left out terminally differentiated effector memory CD45RA+ cells. Assay used: immunoSEQ multiplex PCR; TCRdb lists only in-frame clones, some missing. This table holds approximately 720,000 clones, about 92% found once. The material sequenced was naive CD8+ T cells sorted from blood. All receptors derive from a young man in good health.

The chain employs TRBV9 and TRBJ2-1; 12 bases fit TRBD2. V lost 3 bases, J lost 0 bases, and 7 bases stayed unmatched. The CDR3 is made up of 18 amino acids. Germline loops: CDR1 SGDLS, CDR2 YYNGEE. CDR3 in amino acids: CASSARTSGTGSYNEQFF. The CDR3 DNA reads as TGTGCCAGCAGCGCCCGGACTAGCGGGACAGGCTCCTACAATGAGCAGTTCTTC.

The chain has TRBV7-6 and TRBJ1-4; D gene uncertain. CDR3 length: 18 amino acids. Germline-derived CDR1 and CDR2 are SGHVS and FNYEAQ. V was shortened by 5 bases and J by 0 bases, with 19 bases between the two germline ends. CDR3 bases: TGTGCCAGCAGCCTTCGACCCGGAAAGATTGCAACTAATGAAAAACTGTTTTTT. Its protein product is CASSLRPGKIATNEKLFF.

The J gene is TRBJ2-3, the V gene TRBV29-1; TRBD2 is a possible D gene (6 bases). The CDR3 spans 13 residues. Germline lookup yields CDR1 SQVTM and CDR2 ANQGSEA. Trimming took 4 bases from V and 3 from J, leaving 11 bases between them. CDR3 nucleotides: TGCAGCGTTGCGGGAGAGGGTACAGATACGCAGTATTTT. It is translated as CSVAGEGTDTQYF.

This clone is a singleton in its sample. The chain combines TRBV7-6 with TRBJ2-3, with TRBD2 matching 9 bases. Losses at the gene ends were 8 bases for V and 5 bases for J; bases not matched to a gene: 11. This CDR3 has 15 residues. Germline V gene data show CDR1 as SGHVS and CDR2 as FNYEAQ. The CDR3: CASQPLAGEIDTQYF. The DNA for the CDR3 is TGTGCCAGCCAGCCGTTAGCGGGAGAGATAGATACGCAGTATTTT.

This chain links TRBV15 with TRBJ1-2, with TRBD1 matching over 9 bases. This CDR3 has 16 residues. The V and J ends lost 4 bases and 4 bases, in that order; junction bases with no gene match: 10. CDR1 and CDR2 (germline): LNHNV, YYDKDF (reference sequence). The CDR3 reads CATSTGIGTGTYGYTF. The CDR3 nucleotides are TGTGCCACCAGCACAGGAATAGGGACAGGGACCTATGGCTACACCTTC.

V and J are TRBV7-8 and TRBJ2-7, with 7 bases fitting TRBD1. V gave up 6 bases and J gave up 3 bases; unmatched junction bases: 11. The CDR3 has 15 residues. Germline assignment: CDR1 SGHVS and CDR2 FQNEAQ. CDR3 protein: CASSKPGTVVYEQYF. The DNA of the CDR3 is TGTGCCAGCAGTAAACCCGGGACAGTAGTCTACGAGCAGTACTTC.

The CDR3, as DNA: TGTGCCAGCAGCTTAGGGGTTCGGTCCGACGAGCAGTACTTC. It is translated as CASSLGVRSDEQYF. This chain uses TRBV13 with TRBJ2-7, with no clear D. In germline, CDR1 is PRHDT, CDR2 FYEKMQ (reference sequence). The CDR3 extends over 14 amino acids. Trimming took 0 bases from V and 5 from J, leaving 11 bases between them.

The chain combines TRBV28 with TRBJ2-5; 7 bases agree with TRBD1. After removal of 6 bases from V and 5 bases from J, the junction contained 12 bases not matched to a gene. CDR3 length: 15 residues. The germline V gene has CDR1 MDHEN and CDR2 SYDVKM. The CDR3 DNA is TGTGCCAGCAGCGCAGGACAGGTTCTTCATGAGACCCAGTACTTC. This gives the protein CASSAGQVLHETQYF.

This sequence joins TRBV5-8 and TRBJ2-1, with TRBD2 identical over 9 bases. The CDR3 is 15 residues long. V lost 3 bases, J lost 8 bases, and 9 bases stayed unmatched. CDR1 and CDR2 from the germline V gene are SGHTS and YDEGEE. DNA of the CDR3: TGTGCCAGCAGCTCGCCGGGACTAGCTTTCCATGAGCAGTTCTTC. The encoded protein is CASSSPGLAFHEQFF. Full variable domain (rest looked up from reference TRBV5-8 and TRBJ2-1): EAGVTQSPTHLIKTRGQQATLRCSPISGHTSVYWYQQALGLGLQFLLWYDEGEERNRGNFPPRFSGRQFPNYSSELNVNALELEDSALYLCASSSPGLAFHEQFFGPGTRLTVL.